The rows below give T cell receptor beta chains drawn from one sample of a study of control samples from healthy donors and cancer patients. TCRdb's copy holds only in-frame clones and misses some; the assay was immunoSEQ multiplex PCR. The sample lists under 70,000 clones, around 90% occurring once. Sequencing was carried out using PBMCs. The receptors derive from a man in his 60s with head and neck cancer. Each CDR3 is given with its conserved first and last residue. The D gene is left open where the match is weak. The size field is filled for only some rows; it gives once, few, many or a size class.

>NA|TRBV27|TRBJ1-2|15|NA
CASSFGGTGGYGYTF
TGTGCCAGCAGTTTTGGGGGGACCGGAGGATATGGCTACACCTTC
>NA|TRBV3-1/TRBV3-2|TRBJ2-7|14|NA
CASSQTWREYEQYF
TGTGCCAGCAGCCAAACCTGGCGGGAATACGAGCAGTACTTC
>NA|TRBV14|TRBJ2-3|15|NA
CASSQRGGATDTQYF
TGTGCCAGCAGCCAAAGGGGGGGGGCGACAGATACGCAGTATTTT
>NA|TRBV19|TRBJ1-3|16|NA
CASSIGRTVDGNTIYF
TGTGCCAGTAGTATTGGACGGACCGTCGATGGAAACACCATATATTTT
>NA|TRBV12-2|TRBJ2-2|18|NA
CASRLGPSGASNTGELFF
TGTGCAAGTCGCTTAGGCCCCTCGGGGGCCTCGAACACCGGGGAGCTGTTTTTT
>NA|TRBV28|TRBJ2-7|13|NA
CASSVPRGQTQYF
TGTGCCAGCAGCGTACCCCGGGGGCAAACACAGTACTTC
>once|TRBV20-1|TRBJ2-3|14|NA
CSASSARGTDTQYF
TGCAGTGCTAGTAGCGCCAGGGGCACAGATACGCAGTATTTT
>NA|TRBV7-2|TRBJ2-7|14|NA
CASSLARETYEQYF
TGTGCCAGCAGCTTAGCCCGGGAGACCTACGAGCAGTACTTC
>NA|TRBV15|TRBJ2-2|18|TRBD2
CATSRGLSGGADTGELFF
TGTGCCACCAGCAGAGGATTAAGCGGGGGGGCGGACACCGGGGAGCTGTTTTTT
>NA|TRBV3-1/TRBV3-2|TRBJ2-1|14|NA
CASSQDYGNNEQFF
TGTGCCAGCAGCCAAGATTACGGAAACAATGAGCAGTTCTTC
>once|TRBV5-1|TRBJ1-1|18|NA
CAAASGPHCPPMNTEAFF
TGCGCAGCAGCTTCCGGCCCCCACTGTCCCCCCATGAACACTGAAGCTTTCTTT